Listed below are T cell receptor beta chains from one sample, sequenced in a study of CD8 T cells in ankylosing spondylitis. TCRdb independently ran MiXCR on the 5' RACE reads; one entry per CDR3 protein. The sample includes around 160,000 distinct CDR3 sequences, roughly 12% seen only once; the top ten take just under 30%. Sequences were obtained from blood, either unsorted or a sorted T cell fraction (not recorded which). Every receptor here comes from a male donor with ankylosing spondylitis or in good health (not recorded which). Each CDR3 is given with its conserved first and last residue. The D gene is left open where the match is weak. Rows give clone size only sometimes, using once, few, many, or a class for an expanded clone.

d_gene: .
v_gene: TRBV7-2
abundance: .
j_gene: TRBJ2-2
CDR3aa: CASSLAGSGVLFF
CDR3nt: TGTGCCAGCAGCTTAGCAGGGTCCGGGGTGCTGTTTTTT

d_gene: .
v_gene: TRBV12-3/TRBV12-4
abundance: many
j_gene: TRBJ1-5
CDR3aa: CASSERGCNQPQHF
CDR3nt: TGTGCCAGCAGTGAGAGGGGATGCAATCAGCCCCAGCATTTT

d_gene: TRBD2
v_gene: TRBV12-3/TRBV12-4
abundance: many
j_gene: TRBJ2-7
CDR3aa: CASSLGPSGSPHEQYF
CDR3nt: TGTGCCAGCAGTTTAGGCCCTAGCGGGAGTCCCCACGAGCAGTACTTC

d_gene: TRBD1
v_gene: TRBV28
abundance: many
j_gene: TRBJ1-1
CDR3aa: CASTSGGTGTEAFF
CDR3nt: TGTGCCAGCACCTCGGGAGGGACAGGCACTGAAGCTTTCTTT

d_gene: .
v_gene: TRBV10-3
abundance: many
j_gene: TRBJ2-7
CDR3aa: CAIKGKDEQYF
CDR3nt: TGTGCCATCAAGGGCAAGGACGAGCAGTACTTC

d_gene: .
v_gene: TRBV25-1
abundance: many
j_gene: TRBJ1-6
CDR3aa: CASSEYWKNPTTNSPLHF
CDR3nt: TGTGCCAGCAGTGAATATTGGAAAAACCCAACCACTAATTCACCCCTCCACTTT

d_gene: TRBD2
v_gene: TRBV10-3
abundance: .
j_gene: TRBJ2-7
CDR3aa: CAISESSSGGTDEQYF
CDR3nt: TGTGCCATCAGTGAGTCTTCTAGCGGGGGTACGGACGAGCAGTACTTC

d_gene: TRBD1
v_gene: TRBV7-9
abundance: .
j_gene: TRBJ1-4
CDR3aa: CASSPGQAPNEKLFF
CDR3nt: TGTGCCAGCAGCCCGGGACAGGCCCCTAATGAAAAACTGTTTTTT

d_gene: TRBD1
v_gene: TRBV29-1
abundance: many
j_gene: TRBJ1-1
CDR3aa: CSVSTGQYGTEAFF
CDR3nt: TGCAGCGTGTCAACGGGACAGTACGGAACTGAAGCTTTCTTT

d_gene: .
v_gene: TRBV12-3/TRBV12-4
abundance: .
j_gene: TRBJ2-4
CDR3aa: CASSSSGTYGTKNIQYF
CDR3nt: TGTGCCAGCAGTTCCTCCGGGACTTATGGAACCAAAAACATTCAGTACTTC

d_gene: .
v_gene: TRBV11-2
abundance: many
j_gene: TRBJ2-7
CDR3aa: CASSLGVRGSNEQYF
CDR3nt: TGTGCCAGCAGCTTAGGGGTCAGGGGTTCCAACGAGCAGTACTTC

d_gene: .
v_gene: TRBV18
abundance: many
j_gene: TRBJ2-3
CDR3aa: CASSRVSNSEPASTDTQYF
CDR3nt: TGTGCCAGCTCGCGGGTCTCGAACTCCGAACCAGCTAGCACAGATACGCAGTATTTT

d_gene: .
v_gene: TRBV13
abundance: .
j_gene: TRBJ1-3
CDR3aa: CASSLARISGNTIYF
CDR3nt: TGTGCCAGCAGCTTAGCCAGGATCTCTGGAAACACCATATATTTT